This T cell receptor (beta chain) originates from a study of cytomegalovirus exposure and HLA in healthy donors (TCRdb year 2017). Regarding the complete study: An earlier analysis of several hundred of the donors reported 250 to 300 Gb of sequence data and around 120 million unique TCR beta sequences obtained from around 180 million T cells. Roughly 300 gigabases of sequencing data and about 92 million unique TCR sequences made up an early release that covered fewer than 650 HLA-typed donors. Of the roughly 410 genotyped donors, 81% were placed in the genetic ancestry cluster associated with self-reported Caucasian donors. The study aimed to test whether signatures of past pathogen exposure could be identified by cataloging public T cell receptors. The study used immunosequencing to profile the T cell repertoires of several hundred subjects and linked those repertoires to cytomegalovirus serostatus. A separate validation cohort of roughly 130 different subjects was used in addition to the roughly 700-subject first cohort. The study combined high-throughput TCR immunosequencing, statistical association of individual TCRs with disease status, and machine learning to predict cytomegalovirus infection status. In a later analysis, previously published TCR beta repertoires from 500 to 750 donors were re-analyzed and high-resolution HLA genotyping was added so that TCR occurrence patterns could be studied. The later analysis used no new phenotypic data to find candidate immune exposures, relying instead on TCR beta sequences and their occurrence across donors. An earlier analysis of approximately 500 of the donors applied high-throughput TCR beta sequencing to assess whether each TCR beta V gene segment acted as functional or pseudogenic. Alongside the repertoire data, information on donor age, sex, ethnicity and CMV serostatus was compiled. A later genetic analysis took genome-wide SNP genotypes for about 55% of the roughly 670 donors and used that subset as a discovery cohort. Every discovery cohort repertoire had been produced on one sequencing platform. HLA typing included class I and class II loci at four-digit resolution. The number of typed donors differed by locus: about 629-640 for A, B, C, DRB1 and DQB1; some 540 for DQA1; approximately 600 for DPA1; and approximately 450 for DPB1. A handful of DR-DQ haplotypes were handled as single units for association and clustering because linkage in the cohort was strong. Among roughly 400 genotyped donors of the cohort, an average of about 240,000 unique TCR beta nucleotide sequences was sequenced per donor, of which about 20% were non-productive. The research as a whole found: In a later analysis, TCR association rates were found to vary across HLA loci, with the most associated TCRs seen for DRB1 alleles and the fewest for HLA-C alleles. An earlier analysis of approximately 600 of the donors showed that most TCR beta V segments appeared in productive rearrangements either about 90% or about 30% of the time, which broadly matched IMGT annotations. The only immune exposure information available for the cohort was CMV serostatus. Most TCR sequences were seen in very few donors, while some public TCRs were found in many individuals. According to a later analysis, most CMV-associated TCR beta chains appeared to be HLA-restricted, and the HLA associations seemed to be driven largely by CMV exposure. A later analysis found that HLA-associated TCR beta chains were more clonally expanded and had lower generation probabilities than equally common non-associated chains. A group of highly shared sequence variants was considered likely to be a technical artifact of the sequencing pipeline. A later analysis associated about 17,000 TCR beta sequences with specific HLA alleles at a false discovery rate of 0.05. In vitro tests confirmed that a few of the cytomegalovirus-associated TCR beta chains recognize cytomegalovirus antigens. When HLA alleles, especially DR and DQ, strongly co-occurred, TCR associations were difficult to assign to individual alleles. The earlier analysis of some 540 of the donors excluded about 16 rarely observed V segments, including chromosome 9 orphons, because counts were too low. A total of 150 to 200 TCR beta chains were listed by the study as associated with cytomegalovirus. This cohort had only TCR beta chains sequenced, and the lack of alpha or paired-chain data limited which features could be detected. According to a later analysis, parvovirus B19, influenza, CMV and Epstein-Barr virus appeared linked to several top co-occurrence clusters. Correlated functional status among segregating V segments might be attributable to linkage disequilibrium, but an unknown experimental factor could not be ruled out. In a later genetic analysis, a missense DCLRE1C variant was associated with V-gene and J-gene trimming of TCR beta chains, and the association was replicated in an independent cohort. The classifier was reported to diagnose cytomegalovirus status with high specificity and sensitivity in both the original cohort and the validation cohort. A further reported finding was that TCR beta sequences accurately predicted the HLA-A and HLA-B alleles for most subjects in the first cohort. The 87-base-pair reads could not distinguish some IMGT-functional V segments, including TRBV6-2 and TRBV6-3, so those segments were excluded. Because HLA typing was missing for some donors at each locus, association tests included only the typed subset. Presence/absence analyses assumed roughly uniform sequencing depth across donors, an assumption that may not hold. The authors suggested that the approach could potentially be generalized to other disease states and immunological phenotypes. In a later genetic analysis, fewer N-insertions in productive TCRs were reported among donors in an Asian-associated ancestry cluster than the approximately 710-donor mean.

The cohort comprised around 690 healthy bone marrow donors. All cohort members were sampled while nominally healthy, although unrecorded immune exposures were likely present. The donor was CMV seropositive and belonged to the group of 250 to 350 seropositive cohort members. A peripheral blood sample was collected from each donor, and TCR beta sequencing was performed on peripheral blood mononuclear cells. Genomic DNA extraction from the blood cell samples was performed with the Qiagen DNeasy Blood Extraction Kit. A note on this clone: Its specific antigen is unknown. Base-call qualities are not available, and no considerably larger clone is one nucleotide away.

Trimmed from V: 2 bases; trimmed from J: 4 bases; junction bases lacking a gene match: 9. CDR1 and CDR2, looked up from the germline V gene (reference sequence), are LNHDA and SQIVND. The CDR3 sequence holds 16 residues, the cysteine and phenylalanine included. The entry retains the CDR3 DNA only, 48 bases that are in frame from base 1. Library generation was performed with the immunoSEQ multiplex PCR assay. A mixture of 60 forward primers for TCR Vbeta segments and 13 reverse primers for TCR Jbeta segments was used in the multiplex PCR. The CDR3 region of rearranged TCR beta genes was amplified from genomic DNA by a multiplex PCR assay. On the Illumina HiSeq System, the amplified TCR beta libraries were sequenced as 87-base-pair reads. The paper's processing steps were these. A later analysis counted about 80 million unique TCR beta chains across the 600 to 850 repertoires, and roughly 9.9 million of these chains were shared by at least two donors. A nearest-neighbor algorithm error-corrected the raw reads and collapsed the reads into unique sequences, merging closely related sequences to remove PCR and sequencing errors. To assign V, D and J gene segments, CDR3 sequences were aligned to IMGT reference sequences. For a sequence to be retained, at least a six-nucleotide match to both a V gene segment and a J gene segment was required. A rearrangement counted as productive if the CDR3 had no stop codons and remained in frame with V and J, and every other rearrangement counted as non-productive. CDR3 was defined according to IMGT convention as the region running from the second conserved V-encoded cysteine to the conserved J-encoded phenylalanine. The earlier analysis of some 580 of the donors excluded any sequence lacking an unambiguous match to a single V gene segment. An earlier analysis of approximately 590 of the donors called V segments functional above 56.7% productive rearrangements and segregating when the between-donor standard deviation exceeded 5%. A statistical classification framework was built to diagnose cytomegalovirus status from the catalog of TCR beta chain sequences. In a later analysis, V and J genes were assigned by comparing TCR nucleotide sequences against IMGT/GENE-DB human TR gene sequences. In a later analysis, CDR3 sequences and most-parsimonious VDJ recombination scenarios were assigned using the TCRdist pipeline. In a later analysis, every TCR beta chain was defined by the combination of its CDR3 amino acid sequence and its V-gene family, and reads without a unique V-gene family were dropped. To address suspected cross-contamination and a sequencing artifact, a later analysis removed 592 highly shared, low-generation-probability nucleotide sequences. In a later analysis, a clonal expansion index for each public chain was calculated from normalized within-repertoire ranks of inferred template counts. A later analysis computed generation probabilities with a VDJ recombination model fitted to out-of-frame rearrangements, and checked the results against IGoR. In a later analysis, hypergeometric tests were used to score TCR-TCR, TCR-HLA and TCR-CMV co-occurrence, with a repertoire-size bias correction applied to TCR pairs. To estimate false discovery rates, a later analysis permuted the HLA or CMV assignments 20 times. In a later analysis, co-occurring TCRs were grouped using DBSCAN, and TCRdist sequence similarity was added for clustering within HLA-allele-positive subsets. For co-occurrence clustering, repertoires with fewer than 30,000 or more than 120,000 public chains were excluded, along with several repertoires with anomalous nucleotide sharing. TCRdb stores this immuneACCESS table with in-frame sequences only. Part of the clones is absent; in the studies checked, under half of the shortfall reflects unresolved V genes, and no reason is known for the rest. The DNA gave D and trimming, while V, J and clone size come from that table. In all, the sample holds more than 110,000 clones, and approximately 83% of those were seen once. The ten largest clones take up around 4% of the sample.

This receptor was identified in a man in his forties in good health and CMV-seropositive. The chain couples TRBV19 to TRBJ2-7; TRBD2 aligns with 9 central bases. The sequencing sample was made of PBMCs. The nucleotide sequence reads TGTGCCAGTAGTATAAGTGCCGCGGGAGGGTCGTACGAGCAGTACTTC. Translation gives CASSISAAGGSYEQYF.